These T cell receptor beta chains were read from a single sample in a study of cytomegalovirus exposure and HLA in healthy donors. Data came from immunoSEQ multiplex PCR; TCRdb stores just in-frame clones and leaves some out. Here the sample table reports some 200,000 clones. Source material: PBMCs. The receptors stem from a man younger than 40 in good health and CMV-seronegative. CDR3s include the opening cysteine and the closing phenylalanine or tryptophan. A D gene is named only where the DNA matches it firmly.

V gene	J gene	D gene	CDR3 protein	CDR3 DNA
TRBV25-1	TRBJ2-3	TRBD2	CASSEYIREASTDTQYF	TGTGCCAGCAGTGAATATATACGGGAGGCGAGCACAGATACGCAGTATTTT
TRBV9	TRBJ1-5	NA	CASSVEGRPDQPQHF	TGTGCCAGCAGCGTAGAGGGGCGACCCGATCAGCCCCAGCATTTT
TRBV27	TRBJ2-7	TRBD2	CASSLSGRAYEQYF	TGTGCCAGCAGTTTAAGCGGGAGGGCCTACGAGCAGTACTTC
TRBV2	TRBJ2-1	TRBD2	CASSSGTSGIDEQFF	TGTGCCAGCAGTTCCGGGACTAGTGGAATCGATGAGCAGTTCTTC
TRBV18	TRBJ1-4	TRBD1	CASSPVPGQTNEKLFF	TGTGCCAGCTCACCGGTCCCGGGACAGACTAATGAAAAACTGTTTTTT
TRBV29-1	TRBJ1-2	TRBD1	CSVEIGTGRRNNYGYTF	TGCAGCGTTGAAATAGGGACAGGGAGAAGAAATAACTATGGCTACACCTTC
TRBV4-3	TRBJ2-7	NA	CASSQGVTGPTYEQYF	TGCGCCAGCAGCCAAGGGGTTACAGGGCCGACCTACGAGCAGTACTTC
TRBV11-3	TRBJ2-7	NA	CASSFYTGSAYEQYF	TGTGCCAGCAGCTTTTATACCGGCAGCGCCTACGAGCAGTACTTC
TRBV6-6	TRBJ2-7	NA	CASSYSAASYEQYF	TGTGCCAGCAGTTACTCGGCGGCCTCCTACGAGCAGTACTTC
TRBV7-9	TRBJ1-5	TRBD1	CASSLGQGAGQPQHF	TGTGCCAGCAGCTTAGGACAGGGGGCTGGTCAGCCCCAGCATTTT
TRBV14	TRBJ1-1	TRBD1	CASSHTGAEAFF	TGTGCCAGCAGCCATACAGGGGCTGAAGCTTTCTTT
TRBV7-9	TRBJ2-3	NA	CASSPDTSWARSTDTQYF	TGTGCCAGCAGCCCGGATACCTCCTGGGCCCGAAGCACAGATACGCAGTATTTT
TRBV7-9	TRBJ2-1	NA	CASRGANAGGEQFF	TGTGCCAGCCGTGGAGCCAACGCTGGGGGGGAGCAGTTCTTC
TRBV5-6	TRBJ2-7	TRBD2	CASSFGLDEDEQYF	TGTGCCAGCAGCTTCGGACTAGACGAGGACGAGCAGTACTTC
TRBV27	TRBJ1-2	NA	CASSLSWTDYNYGYTF	TGTGCCAGCAGTTTATCTTGGACAGATTATAACTATGGCTACACCTTC
TRBV13	TRBJ2-5	TRBD2	CASSFLGGPKRETQYF	TGTGCCAGCAGCTTTTTGGGAGGGCCAAAACGGGAGACCCAGTACTTC
TRBV27	TRBJ2-7	NA	CASSQGVGLLYEQYF	TGTGCCAGCAGTCAAGGGGTTGGGTTGCTCTACGAGCAGTACTTC